This is a list of T cell receptor beta chains from one sample in a study of blood T cell repertoires in COVID-19. Repertoires were generated with immunoSEQ multiplex PCR, while TCRdb's copy carries only in-frame clones and drops some. The sample lists over 25,000 clones, 84% occurring once. Sequencing input: peripheral blood. The receptor set was obtained from a human donor in a cohort sampled during active COVID-19. Each CDR3 is given with its conserved first and last residue. The D gene is left open where the match is weak. Clone sizes are given selectively: once, few, many, or a class where the clone is expanded.

j_call clone_size v_call d_call cdr3_aa cdr3_nt
TRBJ2-5 once TRBV28 - CASSLFPGEETQYF TGTGCCAGCAGTTTATTTCCGGGGGAAGAGACCCAGTACTTC
TRBJ2-3 - TRBV7-2 TRBD2 CASSLRRGGSTDTQYF TGTGCCAGCAGCTTGCGGCGGGGGGGGAGCACAGATACGCAGTATTTT
TRBJ2-3 - TRBV7-6 - CASSSRADTQYF TGTGCCAGCAGCTCCAGGGCAGATACGCAGTATTTT
TRBJ1-1 few TRBV2 TRBD1 CASSDLRGSEAFF TGTGCCAGCAGTGATCTCAGGGGGTCTGAAGCTTTCTTT
TRBJ1-1 few TRBV10-1 - CASSPGPRGTEAFF TGCGCCAGCAGCCCGGGCCCCCGGGGCACTGAAGCTTTCTTT
TRBJ1-2 - TRBV18 - CASSQDYGYTF TGTGCCAGCTCTCAGGACTATGGCTACACCTTC
TRBJ1-1 - TRBV9 TRBD1 CASSSRTGDNTEAFF TGTGCCAGCAGCTCCCGGACAGGGGATAACACTGAAGCTTTCTTT
TRBJ2-7 - TRBV6-5 TRBD1 CASKGETGMHEQYF TGTGCCAGCAAAGGAGAGACAGGGATGCACGAGCAGTACTTC
TRBJ2-5 - TRBV10-2 TRBD1 CASRNGTGVSWRGATETQYF TGCGCCAGCAGAAACGGGACAGGGGTTTCTTGGCGGGGGGCGACGGAGACCCAGTACTTC
TRBJ2-5 - TRBV2 - CASGTDQETQYF TGTGCCAGCGGTACAGATCAAGAGACCCAGTACTTC
TRBJ2-1 - TRBV9 - CASSVEGIRRNEQFF TGTGCCAGCAGCGTAGAGGGGATACGTAGGAATGAGCAGTTCTTC
TRBJ1-4 - TRBV4-1 - CASSQGVWGPRGEKLFF TGCGCCAGCAGCCAAGGAGTCTGGGGCCCAAGGGGAGAAAAACTGTTTTTT
TRBJ1-5 - TRBV7-2 - CASSLEEGQPQHF TGTGCCAGCAGCTTAGAAGAGGGCCAGCCCCAGCATTTT
TRBJ1-4 - TRBV28 - CASNSGGGHEKLFF TGTGCCAGCAATTCGGGAGGGGGTCATGAAAAACTGTTTTTT
TRBJ2-7 - TRBV27 - CASSLGPALLQYF TGTGCCAGCAGTTTAGGGCCCGCCTTGCTGCAGTACTTC
TRBJ2-7 - TRBV20-1 TRBD1 CSASKTGGNYEQYF TGCAGTGCTAGTAAGACAGGGGGCAATTACGAGCAGTACTTC
TRBJ2-5 - TRBV27 - CASSTYGQETQYF TGTGCCAGCAGTACTTACGGGCAAGAGACCCAGTACTTC
TRBJ2-1 - TRBV19 TRBD1 CASNRDRGNEQFF TGTGCCAGTAATAGGGACAGGGGAAATGAGCAGTTCTTC
TRBJ2-5 once TRBV19 - CASSKRPTGETQYF TGTGCCAGTAGTAAGAGACCCACGGGGGAGACCCAGTACTTC
TRBJ1-6 few TRBV9 - CASSHTGTRGSYNSPLHF TGTGCCAGCAGCCATACCGGGACTAGGGGATCCTATAATTCACCCCTCCACTTT
TRBJ1-6 - TRBV28 - CASSLSGGHSPLHF TGTGCCAGCAGTTTGTCCGGGGGTCATTCACCCCTCCACTTT
TRBJ1-2 - TRBV29-1 - CSAELNYGYTF TGCAGCGCCGAACTTAACTATGGCTACACCTTC
TRBJ2-3 - TRBV19 TRBD2 CASSILAGGQDTQYF TGTGCCAGTAGTATCCTAGCGGGGGGGCAAGATACGCAGTATTTT
TRBJ2-5 - TRBV29-1 TRBD1 CSVYPGGETQYF TGCAGCGTTTATCCAGGGGGAGAGACCCAGTACTTC
TRBJ2-5 - TRBV5-1 - CASSTGWAGETQYF TGCGCCAGCAGCACGGGATGGGCGGGGGAGACCCAGTACTTC
TRBJ2-2 - TRBV9 TRBD2 CASSVGLAGDGELFF TGTGCCAGCAGCGTAGGGTTAGCGGGGGACGGGGAGCTGTTTTTT
TRBJ1-6 once TRBV5-4 - CASSLARGNSPLHF TGTGCCAGCAGCTTGGCCCGAGGGAATTCACCCCTCCACTTT
TRBJ1-5 - TRBV27 TRBD1 CASRRTGENNQPQHF TGTGCCAGCAGACGGACAGGGGAAAACAATCAGCCCCAGCATTTT
TRBJ2-7 once TRBV18 TRBD1 CASSPGQGEQYF TGTGCCAGCTCACCGGGACAGGGCGAGCAGTACTTC
TRBJ2-2 - TRBV6-4 TRBD1 CASSAEGASGELFF TGTGCCAGCAGTGCCGAGGGGGCAAGCGGGGAGCTGTTTTTT